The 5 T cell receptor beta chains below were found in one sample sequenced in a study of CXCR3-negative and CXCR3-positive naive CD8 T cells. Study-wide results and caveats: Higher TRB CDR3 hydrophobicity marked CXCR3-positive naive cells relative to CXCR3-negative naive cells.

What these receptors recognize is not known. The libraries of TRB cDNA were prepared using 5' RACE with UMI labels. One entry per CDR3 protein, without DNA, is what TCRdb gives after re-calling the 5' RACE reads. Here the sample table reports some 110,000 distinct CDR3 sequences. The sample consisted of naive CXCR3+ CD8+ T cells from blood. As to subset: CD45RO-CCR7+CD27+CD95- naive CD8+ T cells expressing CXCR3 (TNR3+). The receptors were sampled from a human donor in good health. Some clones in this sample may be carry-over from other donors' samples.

Here the CDR3 reads CASSLLDRGYEQYF. The rearrangement links TRBV5-1 to TRBJ2-7; TCRdb names TRBD1, which stays unverified in the absence of DNA. The germline CDR1 and CDR2 sequences are SGHRS and YFSETQ. The CDR3 sequence is 14 residues long.

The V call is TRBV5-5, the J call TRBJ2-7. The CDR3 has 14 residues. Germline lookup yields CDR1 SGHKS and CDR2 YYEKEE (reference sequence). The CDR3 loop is CASSWTSNSYEQYF. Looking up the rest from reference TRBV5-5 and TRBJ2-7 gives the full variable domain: DAGVTQSPTHLIKTRGQQVTLRCSPISGHKSVSWYQQVLGQGPQFIFQYYEKEERGRGNFPDRFSARQFPNYSSELNVNALLLGDSALYLCASSWTSNSYEQYFGPGTRLTVT.

CDR3 protein: CREIPGPKSSYNEQYF. This chain links TRBV29-1 with TRBJ2-1; TCRdb calls TRBD1, which cannot be checked without DNA. The germline CDR1 and CDR2 sequences are SQVTM and ANQGSEA. This CDR3 has 16 amino acids.

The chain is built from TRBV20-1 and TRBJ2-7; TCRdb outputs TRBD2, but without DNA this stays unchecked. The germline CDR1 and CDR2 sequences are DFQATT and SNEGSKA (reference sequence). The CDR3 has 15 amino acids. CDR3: CSARDRGTSGYEQYF.

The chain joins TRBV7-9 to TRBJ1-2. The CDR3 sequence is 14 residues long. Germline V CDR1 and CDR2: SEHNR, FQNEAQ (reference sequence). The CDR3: CASSLAADNYGYTF.